The 12 T cell receptor beta chains listed next were all sequenced from one sample in a study of blood T cells in healthy people across ages (dated by TCRdb to between 2015 and 2017). The library was produced with 5' RACE. Data came from an Illumina HiSeq 2500. A second about 7 to 11 cycle PCR used a sample-barcoded 5' primer and a J-beta primer mix. In TCRdb, the public reads were trimmed at Q25 with fastp and aligned with MiXCR, with productive beta chains retained. Identical CDR3 proteins give one entry, which carries the most common genes and DNA. The sample table lists more than 650,000 distinct CDR3 sequences, 22% of them with a count of one. Around 21% of the sample comes from the top ten. Source material: blood. The source of these receptors is a man in his sixties or seventies in good health.

This clonotype was observed many times. The V call is TRBV29-1, the J call TRBJ2-3; D possibly corresponds to TRBD2 (7 bases). This CDR3 is built from 14 residues. Trimming stripped 7 bases from V and 5 bases from J, with 19 bases between. Germline CDR1 and CDR2: SQVTM and ANQGSEA. The CDR3 here is CSAQAGAGGDTQYF. The CDR3 DNA is TGCAGCGCCCAGGCGGGGGCCGGGGGAGATACGCAGTATTTT.

A few counts support this clonotype. This chain's CDR3 is CASSPGRYIRESDGYTF. CDR3 DNA sequence: TGTGCCAGCAGCCCAGGCCGGTATATAAGGGAGTCGGATGGCTACACCTTC. V is TRBV7-9 and J is TRBJ1-2; D is uncertain. The CDR3 consists of 17 residues. The V and J ends lost 5 bases and 6 bases respectively, with 25 bases between them. The germline V gene encodes CDR1 SEHNR and CDR2 FQNEAQ (reference sequence). The variable domain in full, completed from reference TRBV7-9 and TRBJ1-2, reads DTGVSQNPRHKITKRGQNVTFRCDPISEHNRLYWYRQTLGQGPEFLTYFQNEAQLEKSRLLSDRFSAERPKGSFSTLEIQRTEQGDSAMYLCASSPGRYIRESDGYTFGSGTRLTVV.

This rearrangement joins TRBV29-1 to TRBJ2-5; 12 bases line up with TRBD2. Trimming removed 7 bases from V and 6 bases from J; junction bases left unmatched: 9. CDR1 SQVTM and CDR2 ANQGSEA come from the germline V gene. The CDR3 totals 14 residues. The CDR3 protein is CSAMTSGSAKTQYF. CDR3 nucleotides: TGCAGCGCCATGACTAGCGGGAGTGCGAAGACCCAGTACTTC.

This clonotype has only a few counts. A read error may account for a junction end that differs from germline. The chain combines TRBV6-5 with TRBJ2-3; TRBD2 is a possible D gene (5 bases). The CDR3 spans 16 residues. Germline V lookup: CDR1 MNHEY, CDR2 SVGAGI. The CDR3 coding sequence is TGTGCCAGCAGTCTTCTGACCGGGAAATTCACAAATACGCAGTATTTT. Translation: CASSLLTGKFTNTQYF.

This sequence joins TRBV20-1 and TRBJ1-1; maybe TRBD1 (5 bases). V was clipped by 2 bases and J by 7 bases, with 11 bases between them. CDR1 DFQATT and CDR2 SNEGSKA come from the germline V gene (reference sequence). There are 12 residues in the CDR3. In DNA, the CDR3 is TGCAGTGCTAGAACAGGTGAACTTGAAGCTTTCTTT. Encoded protein: CSARTGELEAFF.

The J gene is TRBJ1-2, the V gene TRBV7-8; 8 bases agree with TRBD1. CDR1 is SGHVS and CDR2 is FQNEAQ in the germline V gene. This CDR3 contains 15 residues. V was clipped by 0 bases and J by 6 bases; unmatched bases: 6. The CDR3 coding sequence is TGTGCCAGCAGCTTAGCCGACAGGGGTAGTAATGGCTACACCTTC. This sequence encodes CASSLADRGSNGYTF.

This sequence joins TRBV6-2 or TRBV6-3 and TRBJ2-7, with D tentatively TRBD1 (5 bases). The CDR3 has 16 amino acids. The V gene's germline CDR1 is MNHEY and CDR2 SVGEGT. Trimming took 2 bases from V and 1 from J, leaving 15 bases between them. CDR3 DNA: TGTGCCAGCAGTTACGGTTGGACATCAAGTTCCTACGAGCAGTACTTC. It encodes CASSYGWTSSSYEQYF.

The rearrangement joins TRBV19 to TRBJ2-5; 8 positions match TRBD1. The CDR3 is 15 residues long. Germline V gene lookup returns CDR1 LNHDA and CDR2 SQIVND (reference sequence). V lost 11 bases, J lost 5 bases, and 16 bases stayed unmatched. The CDR3 here is CAPTNCRGRQETQYF. DNA for the CDR3: TGTGCCCCTACCAACTGCAGGGGGCGACAGGAGACCCAGTACTTC.

The chain couples TRBV13 to TRBJ2-5, with 9 bases matching TRBD2. Matching the DNA end better, TRBJ2-7 makes the J call doubtful. CDR3 size: 17 residues. The V gene's germline CDR1 is PRHDT and CDR2 FYEKMQ (reference sequence). The CDR3 spells CASSFFLRGGKTAEQYF. CDR3 bases: TGTGCCAGCAGCTTTTTCCTGCGGGGGGGAAAGACAGCCGAGCAGTACTTC.

This clonotype has just a few counts. V and J are TRBV20-1 and TRBJ1-1; D is undetermined. V was cut by 1 base and J by 0 bases, with 12 bases left in between. CDR3 length: 15 amino acids. Germline V gives CDR1 DFQATT, CDR2 SNEGSKA (reference sequence). In nucleotides, the CDR3 is TGCAGTGCTAGAGGAGCCACCACAGTGAACACTGAAGCTTTCTTT. It encodes CSARGATTVNTEAFF.

J is TRBJ1-2 and V is TRBV7-2, with D possibly TRBD1 on 6 matching bases. Per germline, CDR1 SGHTA and CDR2 FQGNSA. This CDR3 contains 12 residues. Trimming took 5 bases from V and 8 from J, leaving 12 bases between them. CDR3 protein: CASSPRTEGYTF. DNA of the CDR3: TGTGCCAGCAGCCCTCGGACAGAGGGCTACACCTTC. Supplemented by reference TRBV7-2 and TRBJ1-2, the full variable domain reads GAGVSQSPSNKVTEKGKDVELRCDPISGHTALYWYRQSLGQGLEFLIYFQGNSAPDKSGLPSDRFSAERTGGSVSTLTIQRTQQEDSAVYLCASSPRTEGYTFGSGTRLTVV.

This chain links TRBV11-1 with TRBJ2-3; unclear D gene. The CDR3 loop spans 16 amino acids. Trimming shortened V by 5 bases and J by 5 bases, and 20 bases separated the two germline ends. The germline gives CDR1 SGHAT, CDR2 FQDESV (reference sequence). The CDR3 nucleotides read TGTGCCAGCAGCCATGTTGGGCCCCTCGTTAGAGATACGCAGTATTTT. Amino acid sequence: CASSHVGPLVRDTQYF.